This T cell receptor beta chain was retrieved from a study of T-cell reconstitution after alpha-beta-depleted transplantation in children. The TCRbeta library was prepared with unique molecular identifiers. A single record per CDR3 protein comes from TCRdb applying MiXCR to the PCR reads. The sample lists approximately 83,000 distinct CDR3 sequences; 7.5% to 9.5% were seen once. The germline V gene has CDR1 SGHTA and CDR2 FQGNSA. The CDR3 sequence is 15 residues long. Trimming shortened V by 1 base and J by 1 base, and 10 bases separated the two germline ends. The specimen was PBMCs from the stem cell graft donor, collected from the stem cell graft. The rearrangement uses TRBV7-2 and TRBJ1-2; D call uncertain. This clonotype was obtained from a human donor who donated a stem cell graft to a child with congenital amegakaryocytic thrombocytopenia. This CDR3 is CASSLVTDFNYGYTF. DNA of the CDR3: TGTGCCAGCAGCTTAGTAACAGACTTTAACTATGGCTACACCTTC.